These T cell receptor beta chains were read from a single sample in a study of cytomegalovirus exposure and HLA in healthy donors. Assay used: immunoSEQ multiplex PCR; TCRdb lists only in-frame clones, some missing. This table holds around 130,000 clones, 75% to 85% found once. The sample comprised PBMCs. These TCRs come from a girl aged 2 to 10 in good health and CMV-seronegative. CDR3s include the opening cysteine and the closing phenylalanine or tryptophan. Fields, in order: V gene, clone size, CDR3 length, D gene, J gene, CDR3 protein, CDR3 DNA. The D gene is left open where the match is weak. Where a row states a size, it is once, few, many or the class of an expanded clone; other rows omit it.

>TRBV28|-|13|-|TRBJ1-1
CASNLRAGAEAFF
TGTGCCAGCAACCTACGGGCGGGGGCTGAAGCTTTCTTT
>TRBV9|-|19|TRBD2|TRBJ2-7
CASSCWRFTSDPGTYEQYF
TGTGCCAGCAGCTGTTGGAGATTTACTAGCGACCCAGGGACCTACGAGCAGTACTTC
>TRBV5-6|-|16|-|TRBJ1-2
CASSLDGGGRMYGYTF
TGTGCCAGCAGCTTGGATGGGGGCGGTCGGATGTATGGCTACACCTTC
>TRBV30|few|12|-|TRBJ1-5
CAWSAGSQPQHF
TGTGCCTGGAGTGCGGGAAGTCAGCCCCAGCATTTT
>TRBV13|-|16|TRBD2|TRBJ2-1
CASSYPGGTNHNEQFF
TGTGCCAGCAGCTACCCGGGCGGGACTAACCACAATGAGCAGTTCTTC
>TRBV5-8|once|14|-|TRBJ1-2
CASSSIRGGYGYTF
TGTGCCAGCAGTTCAATCAGGGGTGGATATGGCTACACCTTC
>TRBV16|-|15|-|TRBJ2-1
CASSLDSAAYNEQFF
TGTGCCAGCAGCCTCGACAGTGCTGCCTACAATGAGCAGTTCTTC
>TRBV27|-|16|TRBD1|TRBJ1-1
CASRTFDRGRLIAAFF
TGTGCCAGCAGGACCTTCGACAGGGGGCGGTTGATCGCCGCTTTCTTT
>TRBV9|-|15|-|TRBJ2-5
CASSVGGGTQETQYF
TGTGCCAGCAGCGTAGGTGGAGGAACCCAAGAGACCCAGTACTTC
>TRBV7-9|once|17|TRBD2|TRBJ2-7
CASSLPPQAGLPYEQYF
TGTGCCAGCAGCTTACCACCCCAAGCGGGGTTACCTTACGAGCAGTACTTC
>TRBV11-2|-|15|TRBD2|TRBJ2-1
CASSLVLAGGYEQFF
TGTGCCAGCAGCTTAGTCCTAGCGGGAGGGTATGAGCAGTTCTTC
>TRBV5-8|-|18|-|TRBJ2-2
CASSLGVSFGIDTGELFF
TGTGCCAGCAGCTTGGGGGTATCTTTCGGGATTGACACCGGGGAGCTGTTTTTT
>TRBV15|-|19|TRBD2|TRBJ2-5
CATSRGVLGLAGLQETQYF
TGTGCCACCAGCAGAGGGGTCCTTGGGCTAGCGGGTCTACAGGAGACCCAGTACTTC
>TRBV4-1|-|14|TRBD1|TRBJ1-5
CASRPTGERGPQHF
TGCGCCAGCAGACCAACAGGGGAGAGAGGGCCCCAGCATTTT
>TRBV9|-|16|TRBD2|TRBJ2-1
CASSPRAPRLATEQFF
TGTGCCAGCAGCCCCCGAGCCCCCCGACTAGCTACTGAGCAGTTCTTC
>TRBV30|-|16|TRBD1|TRBJ2-5
CAWSVGDRGRSETQYF
TGTGCCTGGAGTGTAGGAGACAGGGGGAGGTCAGAGACCCAGTACTTC
>TRBV6-5|-|15|TRBD1|TRBJ1-6
CASTNGDRDNSPLHF
TGTGCCAGCACCAACGGGGACAGGGATAATTCACCCCTCCACTTT
>TRBV9|-|16|-|TRBJ2-4
CASSPRDSLAKNIQYF
TGTGCCAGCAGCCCACGGGACTCCTTAGCCAAAAACATTCAGTACTTC
>TRBV7-2|few|15|-|TRBJ1-1
CASSSTSQGFTEAFF
TGTGCCAGCAGCTCTACCAGTCAGGGGTTCACTGAAGCTTTCTTT
>TRBV5-4|-|17|-|TRBJ2-1
CASSFRQVATSYNEQFF
TGTGCCAGCAGCTTCCGCCAAGTGGCAACGTCCTACAATGAGCAGTTCTTC
>TRBV4-2|once|10|-|TRBJ2-4
CASSQAHQYF
TGTGCCAGCAGCCAAGCCCATCAGTACTTC
>TRBV6-1|-|14|TRBD1|TRBJ1-6
CASSSTGGDSPLHF
TGTGCCAGCAGTTCGACAGGGGGCGACTCACCCCTCCACTTT
>TRBV7-9|-|18|TRBD2|TRBJ2-1
CASSLPLAKREIYNEQFF
TGTGCCAGCAGCTTACCCCTCGCGAAGCGGGAGATATACAATGAGCAGTTCTTC
>TRBV5-1|-|16|-|TRBJ1-6
CASSFTGTMAGSPLHF
TGCGCCAGCAGCTTTACCGGGACAATGGCGGGTTCACCCCTCCACTTT
>TRBV4-1|-|15|-|TRBJ1-5
CASSQDRGHLQPQHF
TGCGCCAGCAGCCAAGATAGGGGACACCTCCAGCCCCAGCATTTT
>TRBV9|-|16|TRBD1|TRBJ2-2
CASSWRQGARTGELFF
TGTGCCAGCAGCTGGAGACAGGGGGCGCGAACCGGGGAGCTGTTTTTT
>TRBV5-1|-|14|-|TRBJ1-5
CASSLAPGDQPQHF
TGCGCCAGCAGCTTGGCCCCGGGGGATCAGCCCCAGCATTTT
>TRBV5-1|-|15|TRBD1|TRBJ2-7
CASSLGGTGGYEQYF
TGCGCCAGCAGCTTGGGGGGAACAGGGGGCTACGAGCAGTACTTC
>TRBV7-8|-|16|-|TRBJ2-6
CASSLGGGSGANVLTF
TGTGCCAGCAGCCTAGGTGGAGGCTCTGGGGCCAACGTCCTGACTTTC
>TRBV29-1|-|16|-|TRBJ2-5
CSGKAGTPWPGETQYF
TGCAGCGGTAAAGCCGGGACACCCTGGCCGGGGGAGACCCAGTACTTC
>TRBV6-5|-|14|-|TRBJ2-7
CASSSPQGIYEQYF
TGTGCCAGCAGTTCCCCCCAGGGTATCTACGAGCAGTACTTC
>TRBV15|-|15|-|TRBJ2-1
CATSRDGRQNNEQFF
TGTGCCACCAGCAGAGATGGGCGACAGAACAATGAGCAGTTCTTC
>TRBV27|-|13|-|TRBJ2-7
CASSQNRFYEQYF
TGTGCCAGCAGTCAGAATCGATTCTACGAGCAGTACTTC
>TRBV28|-|16|TRBD1|TRBJ1-5
CASSFRQGYSNQPQHF
TGTGCCAGCAGTTTTCGACAGGGGTACAGCAATCAGCCCCAGCATTTT
>TRBV5-1|-|14|-|TRBJ2-1
CASSLEGWGGEQFF
TGCGCCAGCAGCTTGGAAGGTTGGGGCGGTGAGCAGTTCTTC
>TRBV7-9|-|12|-|TRBJ2-1
CASSLLAYEQFF
TGTGCCAGCAGCTTATTGGCTTATGAGCAGTTCTTC
>TRBV7-9|few|13|-|TRBJ2-5
CASSPLTKETQYF
TGTGCCAGCAGCCCACTTACCAAAGAGACCCAGTACTTC
>TRBV6-1|once|15|TRBD2|TRBJ2-1
CASSPTSGGVGEQFF
TGTGCCAGCAGTCCGACTAGCGGGGGGGTCGGTGAGCAGTTCTTC
>TRBV18|-|15|TRBD2|TRBJ2-7
CASSQAPGLVYEQYF
TGTGCCAGCTCACAGGCGCCGGGACTAGTCTACGAGCAGTACTTC
>TRBV19|-|13|-|TRBJ1-1
CASSIRERAEAFF
TGTGCCAGTAGTATTCGGGAGAGGGCTGAAGCTTTCTTT
>TRBV5-1|-|15|-|TRBJ1-2
CASSSLQGSNYGYTF
TGCGCCAGCAGCTCACTACAGGGTTCCAACTATGGCTACACCTTC
>TRBV6-5|-|15|TRBD2|TRBJ2-7
CASSSGTSGSYEQYF
TGTGCCAGCAGTAGCGGGACTAGCGGGAGCTACGAGCAGTACTTC
>TRBV7-8|-|16|TRBD1|TRBJ2-3
CASSLAGTGGTDTQYF
TGTGCCAGCAGCTTAGCCGGGACAGGGGGCACAGATACGCAGTATTTT
>TRBV7-9|-|15|TRBD1|TRBJ1-6
CASSLGDRVVSPLHF
TGTGCCAGCAGCTTAGGGGACAGGGTTGTTTCACCCCTCCACTTT
>TRBV20-1|-|11|-|TRBJ2-7
CSASPSGEQYF
TGCAGTGCTAGTCCGTCGGGAGAGCAGTACTTC
>TRBV5-1|-|15|TRBD1|TRBJ2-3
CASSLLGQHTDTQYF
TGCGCCAGCAGCTTGCTGGGACAGCACACAGATACGCAGTATTTT
>TRBV15|-|15|-|TRBJ2-2
CATSWRGADTGELFF
TGTGCCACCAGCTGGCGGGGAGCGGACACCGGGGAGCTGTTTTTT
>TRBV30|-|16|TRBD2|TRBJ2-2
CAWSVLAGGHTGELFF
TGTGCCTGGAGTGTACTCGCGGGGGGTCACACCGGGGAGCTGTTTTTT
>TRBV7-6|-|15|-|TRBJ1-4
CASSLAGSTNEKLFF
TGTGCCAGCAGCCTCGCCGGGTCCACTAATGAAAAACTGTTTTTT
>TRBV5-6|-|17|TRBD1|TRBJ1-1
CASSSDPTQGAGTEAFF
TGTGCCAGCAGCTCCGATCCGACGCAGGGGGCTGGGACTGAAGCTTTCTTT
>TRBV7-8|-|14|-|TRBJ2-3
CASSLGLGPDTQYF
TGTGCCAGCAGCTTAGGTCTAGGTCCCGATACGCAGTATTTT
>TRBV4-1|-|13|-|TRBJ1-2
CASRGNWGGGYTF
TGCGCCAGCAGGGGAAATTGGGGAGGCGGCTACACCTTC
>TRBV9|-|16|-|TRBJ2-1
CASSVGTPNTYNEQFF
TGTGCCAGCAGCGTAGGGACACCAAATACCTACAATGAGCAGTTCTTC
>TRBV30|-|13|-|TRBJ1-2
CAWRLGASYGYTF
TGTGCCTGGAGACTGGGGGCTTCCTATGGCTACACCTTC